Listed below are T cell receptor beta chains from one sample, sequenced in a study of CD8+ T cells in alopecia areata. The repertoire was sequenced with immunoSEQ multiplex PCR; TCRdb's copy has only in-frame clones and lacks some. The sample includes approximately 300,000 clones, about 62% of them seen just once. Sequenced here: CD4+ T cells sorted from blood, sampled at week 24, from a patient treated with tofacitinib. Receptors were obtained from a human donor with alopecia areata. The CDR3 runs from the conserved cysteine through the conserved F or W. Each record gives: D gene, clone size, V gene, J gene, CDR3 DNA, CDR3 protein. D genes are given only for firm matches. Size is omitted from some rows. Given values are once, few, many or a class for expanded clones.

D gene: NA
clone size: NA
V gene: TRBV9
J gene: TRBJ1-6
CDR3 DNA: TGTGCCAGCAGCGCGGACAGTAATTCACCCCTCCACTTT
CDR3 protein: CASSADSNSPLHF

D gene: TRBD2
clone size: NA
V gene: TRBV28
J gene: TRBJ2-7
CDR3 DNA: TGTGCCAGCAGTCCACCCGGACTAGGGGCCTACGAGCAGTACTTC
CDR3 protein: CASSPPGLGAYEQYF

D gene: NA
clone size: NA
V gene: TRBV5-6
J gene: TRBJ1-6
CDR3 DNA: TGTGCCAGCAGCTTCGGGACTGAGACTAATCCCCTCCACTTT
CDR3 protein: CASSFGTETNPLHF

D gene: TRBD2
clone size: once
V gene: TRBV4-2
J gene: TRBJ2-3
CDR3 DNA: TGTGCCAGCAGCCGGTCGAGCGGGGGGGGAGGCACAGATACGCAGTATTTT
CDR3 protein: CASSRSSGGGGTDTQYF

D gene: NA
clone size: NA
V gene: TRBV20-1
J gene: TRBJ2-3
CDR3 DNA: TGCAGTGCTAAAGAGGGCACGCAGTATTTT
CDR3 protein: CSAKEGTQYF

D gene: NA
clone size: NA
V gene: TRBV19
J gene: TRBJ2-1
CDR3 DNA: TGTGCCAGTAATATGCAGACGCCCGGGGGTGAGCAGTTCTTC
CDR3 protein: CASNMQTPGGEQFF

D gene: NA
clone size: NA
V gene: TRBV2
J gene: TRBJ2-7
CDR3 DNA: TGTGCCAGCAGTGAACAGGGGTCCTACGAGCAGTACTTC
CDR3 protein: CASSEQGSYEQYF

D gene: NA
clone size: NA
V gene: TRBV29-1
J gene: TRBJ1-1
CDR3 DNA: TGCAGCGTTGGTCAACGACAGCTGAACACTGAAGCTTTCTTT
CDR3 protein: CSVGQRQLNTEAFF

D gene: NA
clone size: few
V gene: TRBV5-4
J gene: TRBJ1-1
CDR3 DNA: TGTGCCAGCAGCTTGACGGGGAACACTGAAGCTTTCTTT
CDR3 protein: CASSLTGNTEAFF

D gene: NA
clone size: once
V gene: TRBV5-4
J gene: TRBJ1-5
CDR3 DNA: TGTGCCAGCAGCTTGGCGGGACCAGATCAGCCCCAGCATTTT
CDR3 protein: CASSLAGPDQPQHF

D gene: NA
clone size: NA
V gene: TRBV28
J gene: TRBJ1-5
CDR3 DNA: TGTGCCAGCAGTTTAGTGGGGAATCAGCCCCAGCATTTT
CDR3 protein: CASSLVGNQPQHF

D gene: NA
clone size: once
V gene: TRBV7-2
J gene: TRBJ2-1
CDR3 DNA: TGTGCCAGCAGCTTAGGGGCTAAGCAGTTCTTC
CDR3 protein: CASSLGAKQFF

D gene: TRBD1
clone size: few
V gene: TRBV27
J gene: TRBJ1-5
CDR3 DNA: TGTGCCAGCAGTGGACAGGGGCGACATCAGCCCCAGCATTTT
CDR3 protein: CASSGQGRHQPQHF

D gene: NA
clone size: few
V gene: TRBV10-3
J gene: TRBJ1-4
CDR3 DNA: TGTGCCATCAGTGAGTCCGGAAGGTTGGGTGAAAAACTGTTTTTT
CDR3 protein: CAISESGRLGEKLFF

D gene: NA
clone size: NA
V gene: TRBV30
J gene: TRBJ2-5
CDR3 DNA: TGTGCCTGGTCGGCGGGTAGGGGGGAGACCCAGTACTTC
CDR3 protein: CAWSAGRGETQYF

D gene: TRBD1
clone size: many
V gene: TRBV10-3
J gene: TRBJ2-3
CDR3 DNA: TGTGCCCTAAGGGACAGCAACACAGATACGCAGTATTTT
CDR3 protein: CALRDSNTDTQYF

D gene: NA
clone size: NA
V gene: TRBV25-1
J gene: TRBJ2-5
CDR3 DNA: TGTGCCAGCAGTGACCCTAGGGGGGAAGAGACCCAGTACTTC
CDR3 protein: CASSDPRGEETQYF

D gene: NA
clone size: few
V gene: TRBV30
J gene: TRBJ1-1
CDR3 DNA: TGTGCCTGGAGTGTAAATAGTAGGGGGAAGACTGAAGCTTTCTTT
CDR3 protein: CAWSVNSRGKTEAFF

D gene: NA
clone size: few
V gene: TRBV29-1
J gene: TRBJ2-7
CDR3 DNA: TGCAGCGTTGTGGGGGGTCAAATCAATCAGCAGTACTTC
CDR3 protein: CSVVGGQINQQYF

D gene: TRBD2
clone size: NA
V gene: TRBV11-2
J gene: TRBJ2-3
CDR3 DNA: TGTGCCAGCAGCTGGACTAGCGGGGGGCCTAGCACAGATACGCAGTATTTT
CDR3 protein: CASSWTSGGPSTDTQYF

D gene: NA
clone size: few
V gene: TRBV28
J gene: TRBJ1-2
CDR3 DNA: TGTGCCAGCAGCCCCGGGAGGGGTGGCTACACCTTC
CDR3 protein: CASSPGRGGYTF

D gene: NA
clone size: NA
V gene: TRBV7-2
J gene: TRBJ2-5
CDR3 DNA: TGTGCCAGCAGGCCTCCTAATGAAGAGACCCAGTACTTC
CDR3 protein: CASRPPNEETQYF

D gene: NA
clone size: NA
V gene: TRBV6-5
J gene: TRBJ2-7
CDR3 DNA: TGTGCCAGCAGACGCGACAGAGACTACGAGCAGTACTTC
CDR3 protein: CASRRDRDYEQYF